These 21 T cell receptor beta chains originate from one sample sequenced in a study of early T cells in non-severe SARS-CoV-2 infection. TCRdb passed the 5' RACE reads through MiXCR, listing each CDR3 protein once. Here the sample spans fewer than 70,000 distinct CDR3 sequences, about 12% being singletons. The specimen was whole blood. These receptors all stem from an adult who was a healthcare worker with PCR-confirmed SARS-CoV-2 infection or an uninfected control (not recorded which).

This chain links TRBV29-1 with TRBJ2-2, with no clear D. Looked up from germline, CDR1 is SQVTM and CDR2 is ANQGSEA. The length of the CDR3 is 14 residues. V was cut by 3 bases and J by 1 base, with 9 bases left in between. CDR3 nucleotides: TGCAGCGTTGACCTGGGAATGAACACCGGGGAGCTGTTTTTT. Encoded protein: CSVDLGMNTGELFF.

This rearrangement joins TRBV5-1 to TRBJ2-1; a weak D match, TRBD2 (6 bases). This CDR3 has 15 amino acids. V gave up 4 bases and J gave up 2 bases, with 13 bases separating them. Per germline, CDR1 SGHRS and CDR2 YFSETQ. This chain's CDR3 is CASSQLADPYNEQFF. CDR3 in DNA: TGCGCCAGCAGCCAATTAGCGGATCCCTACAATGAGCAGTTCTTC.

In the case of this clonotype: Given a much more abundant clone one base away, this may be a read error. This chain joins TRBV5-1 and TRBJ2-3, with D tentatively TRBD2 (6 bases). CDR1 and CDR2 (germline): SGHRS, YFSETQ. The CDR3 has 17 residues. Trimming took 3 bases from V and 0 from J, leaving 17 bases between them. The CDR3 DNA is TGCGCCAGCAGCTGGAGCCTGGGACTCTCTAGCACAGATACGCAGTATTTT. Its protein product is CASSWSLGLSSTDTQYF.

The chain combines TRBV30 with TRBJ2-7; D possibly corresponds to TRBD1 (7 bases). This CDR3 has 13 residues. Germline V gene sequence: CDR1 GTSNPN, CDR2 SVGIG (reference sequence). V lost 5 bases, J lost 3 bases, and 14 bases lay in between. The CDR3 spells CAWGRQGGYEQYF. The DNA for the CDR3 is TGTGCCTGGGGGAGGCAGGGGGGCTACGAGCAGTACTTC.

This chain links TRBV11-2 with TRBJ2-1; the D gene is possibly TRBD2 (6 bases). The CDR3 consists of 15 residues. The V gene's germline CDR1 is SGHAT and CDR2 FQNNGV. Trimming removed 1 base at V and 1 base at J, with 8 bases between. The CDR3 here is CASSLAGVSYNEQFF. CDR3 sequence (DNA): TGTGCCAGCAGCTTAGCGGGGGTTTCCTACAATGAGCAGTTCTTC.

The rearrangement links TRBV30 to TRBJ1-1; D unclear. Trimming left V 2 bases short and J 5 bases short, with 6 bases between. CDR1 is GTSNPN, CDR2 SVGIG, per germline (reference sequence). The CDR3 contains 11 residues. The CDR3 DNA follows: TGTGCCTGGAGTAAGGTTACTGAAGCTTTCTTT. Amino acid sequence: CAWSKVTEAFF.

This sequence joins TRBV12-3 or TRBV12-4 and TRBJ1-1; no clear D gene. The CDR3 has 18 amino acids. V was pared by 4 bases and J by 1 base, with 22 bases between. CDR3 amino acids: CASSWSTLHRKGNTEAFF. For the CDR3, the DNA is TGTGCCAGCAGTTGGTCAACGCTTCATCGCAAGGGGAACACTGAAGCTTTCTTT.

The CDR3 reads CASSLFTGGNQPQHF. In DNA, the CDR3 is TGTGCCAGCAGTTTGTTTACAGGGGGCAATCAGCCCCAGCATTTT. The chain recombines TRBV7-2 with TRBJ1-5; 7 bases are a match to TRBD1. V trimming: 6 bases; J trimming: 2 bases; junction bases outside the gene matches: 7. CDR3 length equals 15 residues. Germline assignment: CDR1 SGHTA and CDR2 FQGNSA.

The table lists this clonotype with a few counts. The chain is built from TRBV9 and TRBJ1-3; possible D gene TRBD1, 6 bases. CDR3 length equals 17 residues. Looked up from germline, CDR1 is SGDLS and CDR2 is YYNGEE. V lost 4 bases to trimming and J lost 0 bases, with 17 bases between them. This chain's CDR3 is CASSPVTQGLSGNTIYF. The CDR3 bases are TGTGCCAGCAGCCCAGTAACGCAGGGGCTCTCTGGAAACACCATATATTTT.

This clonotype was recorded many times. The chain combines TRBV5-6 with TRBJ2-3; 8 bases fit TRBD2. V dropped 4 bases and J dropped 5; count of bases not matched to a gene: 12. From germline, CDR1 is SGHDT and CDR2 YYEEEE. CDR3 length: 16 residues. In DNA form, the CDR3 reads TGTGCCAGCAGCCCTGGAGTGTGGCGGGGGGAAGATACGCAGTATTTT. Translating it yields CASSPGVWRGEDTQYF.

On this clonotype: Since a much larger clone is just one base distant, this may be a read error. The rearrangement uses TRBV6-5 and TRBJ1-6; TRBD1 might be the D (5 bases). The V gene lost 10 bases and the J gene lost 1 base, with 23 bases spanning the gap. Germline assignment: CDR1 MNHEY and CDR2 SVGAGI. The CDR3 consists of 18 residues. The DNA of the CDR3 is TGTGCCATCAGGGCCAAGGCAGGGCGGTCTTCCTATAATTCACCCCTCCACTTT. Its translation is CAIRAKAGRSSYNSPLHF.

This clonotype was recorded at least ten times. The chain couples TRBV20-1 to TRBJ1-1, with D unresolved. This CDR3 spans 13 amino acids. CDR1 and CDR2 from the germline V gene are DFQATT and SNEGSKA (reference sequence). Trimming took 0 bases from V and 4 from J, leaving 9 bases between them. CDR3 sequence reads: CSARDLRSTEAFF. The CDR3 DNA reads TGCAGTGCTAGAGATCTAAGGAGCACTGAAGCTTTCTTT.

The V call is TRBV5-1, the J call TRBJ2-5; TRBD2 aligns across 9 bases. There are 14 residues in the CDR3. V lost 4 bases to trimming and J lost 3 bases; unmatched junction nucleotides: 4. Germline values: CDR1 SGHRS, CDR2 YFSETQ. CDR3 protein: CASSGLAGEETQYF. In DNA form, the CDR3 reads TGCGCCAGCAGCGGCTTAGCGGGAGAAGAGACCCAGTACTTC. Variable domain in full (rest from reference TRBV5-1 and TRBJ2-5): KAGVTQTPRYLIKTRGQQVTLSCSPISGHRSVSWYQQTPGQGLQFLFEYFSETQRNKGNFPGRFSGRQFSNSRSEMNVSTLELGDSALYLCASSGLAGEETQYFGPGTRLLVL.

This clonotype was detected ten times or more. The chain uses TRBV6-2 or TRBV6-3 and TRBJ2-3; a weak D match, TRBD1 (6 bases). CDR3 length equals 15 residues. V was shortened by 6 bases and J by 6 bases, with 19 bases between the two germline ends. Germline lookup yields CDR1 MNHEY and CDR2 SVGEGT. CDR3 sequence: CASSSGHLIGDTQYF. The CDR3 nucleotides are TGTGCCAGCAGCTCGGGACACCTAATTGGGGATACGCAGTATTTT.

This clonotype was counted ten times or more. The chain uses TRBV30 and TRBJ1-6; D perhaps matches TRBD1 (5 bases). This CDR3 region has 15 residues. Germline lookup yields CDR1 GTSNPN and CDR2 SVGIG (reference sequence). Trimming pared 1 base from V and 6 bases from J, leaving 13 bases between. The CDR3 loop is CAWSGRQRLNSPLHF. CDR3 nucleotides: TGTGCCTGGAGTGGGAGACAGCGCCTTAATTCACCCCTCCACTTT.

This clonotype has at least ten counts. The genes are TRBV2 and TRBJ2-7; TRBD1 agrees at 8 bases. V shed 4 bases, J shed 2 bases, and the junction held 4 bases outside the gene matches. Germline V gene data show CDR1 as SNHLY and CDR2 as FYNNEI. This CDR3 spans 14 amino acids. In DNA, the CDR3 is TGTGCCAGCAGTGGGGGACAGGCAGCCTACGAGCAGTACTTC. Encoded protein: CASSGGQAAYEQYF.

The CDR3 loop reads CASSSLAGMNEQYF. CDR3 DNA sequence: TGCGCCAGCAGCTCTCTAGCGGGGATGAACGAGCAGTACTTC. The chain couples TRBV5-1 to TRBJ2-7; 9 bases line up with TRBD2. This CDR3 spans 14 amino acids. Germline trimming cut 3 bases from V and 5 bases from J; bases unmatched to any gene: 6. Germline assignment: CDR1 SGHRS and CDR2 YFSETQ.

This clonotype showed up many times. The chain recombines TRBV2 with TRBJ1-1; D is perhaps TRBD1 (6 bases). The CDR3 runs to 12 residues. V was clipped by 8 bases and J by 5 bases, with 12 bases between them. From germline, CDR1 is SNHLY and CDR2 FYNNEI. CDR3 amino acids: CASLKGGTEAFF. For the CDR3, the DNA is TGTGCCAGCCTCAAAGGGGGGACTGAAGCTTTCTTT.

This clonotype was recorded at least ten times. V is TRBV20-1 and J is TRBJ2-3; TRBD2 matches at 7 bases. The V segment lost 2 bases and the J segment 0 bases; nucleotides outside the gene matches: 2. This CDR3 has 14 amino acids. CDR1 is DFQATT, CDR2 SNEGSKA, per germline (reference sequence). The CDR3 DNA reads TGCAGTGCTAGACCTAGCGGAAGCACAGATACGCAGTATTTT. Its protein is CSARPSGSTDTQYF.

This clonotype was observed a few times. The CDR3 region has the DNA TGTGCTAGCTCCCAGGGGAAGGGGTCAGGGGAAGAGACCCAGTACTTC. Amino acid sequence: CASSQGKGSGEETQYF. The chain joins TRBV12-5 to TRBJ2-5, with D perhaps TRBD1 (6 bases). V gave up 9 bases and J gave up 3 bases, with 23 bases separating them. The CDR3 runs 16 residues. CDR1 is LGHNT, CDR2 FRNRAP, per germline.

This clonotype showed up many times. V is TRBV10-2 and J is TRBJ1-2; D not resolved. Germline V gives CDR1 WSHSY, CDR2 SAAADI. V was clipped by 6 bases and J by 0 bases, with 8 bases between them. CDR3 size: 13 residues. The CDR3 DNA reads TGCGCCAGCAGCCTTGATGCTAACTATGGCTACACCTTC. Translation gives CASSLDANYGYTF.